The 25 T cell receptor beta chains below were found in one sample sequenced in a study of blood T cell repertoires in COVID-19. Libraries were prepared by immunoSEQ multiplex PCR; TCRdb keeps only in-frame clonotypes and omits some of them. Of about 85,000 clones in the sample, around 88% were seen once. The sequencing sample was made of peripheral blood. These receptor sequences come from a man in his 60s with acute or convalescent COVID-19.

This CDR3 is CAWSRTEMNTEAFF. DNA of the CDR3: TGTGCCTGGAGTCGGACAGAAATGAACACTGAAGCTTTCTTT. This rearrangement joins TRBV30 to TRBJ1-1, with a tentative D call TRBD1 (6 bases). Germline V gene lookup returns CDR1 GTSNPN and CDR2 SVGIG (reference sequence). CDR3 length: 14 amino acids. V lost 2 bases to trimming and J lost 0 bases, with 10 bases between them.

The V and J genes are TRBV11-2 and TRBJ1-1, with 7 bases aligning to TRBD1. This CDR3 spans 16 amino acids. J gave up 5 bases and V 4 bases, and 13 bases lay outside the gene matches. Looked up from germline, CDR1 is SGHAT and CDR2 is FQNNGV. DNA for the CDR3: TGTGCCAGCAGCTCGACGACAGGGTTGTTGGTAACTGAAGCTTTCTTT. It specifies CASSSTTGLLVTEAFF.

V usage is TRBV7-9 and J usage is TRBJ2-2; D is uncertain. Germline CDR1 SEHNR, CDR2 FQNEAQ (reference sequence). The germline V and J ends were trimmed by 7 bases and 1 base, with 7 bases remaining between them. The CDR3 loop spans 13 amino acids. CDR3 sequence: CASTRLNTGELFF. The CDR3 DNA sequence: TGTGCCAGCACCCGTTTGAACACCGGGGAGCTGTTTTTT.

The CDR3 bases are TGTGCCAGCAGTTCGCCGACAGGGGGCTACGAGCAGTACTTC. It codes for CASSSPTGGYEQYF. The V and J genes are TRBV6-6 and TRBJ2-7; 9 bases map to TRBD1. The CDR3 length is 14 residues. V dropped 4 bases and J dropped 3; count of bases not matched to a gene: 4. In germline, CDR1 is MNHNY, CDR2 SVGAGI (reference sequence).

The V call is TRBV5-4, the J call TRBJ2-2; 8 positions match TRBD2. The germline gives CDR1 SGHNT, CDR2 YYREEE (reference sequence). With V trimmed by 4 bases and J by 5 bases, 13 bases remained unmatched. The CDR3 spans 17 residues. The CDR3 protein is CASSMNTGGRGTGELFF. CDR3 nucleotide sequence: TGTGCCAGCAGCATGAATACGGGGGGGCGAGGGACCGGGGAGCTGTTTTTT.

This rearrangement joins TRBV4-3 to TRBJ1-1, with D perhaps matching TRBD1 (5 bases). In germline, CDR1 is LGHNA, CDR2 YSLEER. V was trimmed by 2 bases and J by 5 bases, leaving 12 bases between them. The CDR3 loop spans 14 amino acids. CDR3 amino acids: CASSQNTQGTEAFF. For the CDR3, the DNA is TGCGCCAGCAGCCAAAATACGCAGGGTACTGAAGCTTTCTTT.

CDR3 coding DNA: TGTGCCAGCAGCTTCCGGACAGGGGCGGAGGCCACAGATACGCAGTATTTT. Protein sequence: CASSFRTGAEATDTQYF. The V and J genes are TRBV4-2 and TRBJ2-3, with 9 nucleotides matching TRBD1. The CDR3 sequence is 17 residues long. Looked up from germline, CDR1 is LGHNA and CDR2 is YNFKEQ. V shed 5 bases and J 2 bases; nucleotides not matched to a gene: 11.

V is TRBV7-2 and J is TRBJ1-2, with 9 positions matching TRBD1. The CDR3 runs 14 residues. The junction had 6 bases not matched to a gene; V was cut back by 8 bases and J by 2 bases. Germline loops: CDR1 SGHTA, CDR2 FQGNSA. CDR3 nucleotides: TGTGCCAGCGGATCCGGGACAGGGAACTATGGCTACACCTTC. It codes for CASGSGTGNYGYTF.

The V gene is TRBV3-1 (or the pseudogene TRBV3-2), the J gene TRBJ1-5; the D gene is possibly TRBD1 (6 bases). CDR3 length: 18 residues. The germline V and J ends were trimmed by 0 bases and 3 bases, with 18 bases remaining between them. Looked up from germline, CDR1 is LGHDT and CDR2 is YNNKEL (reference sequence). CDR3 loop: CASSQEWGRGVNNQPQHF. For the CDR3, the DNA is TGTGCCAGCAGCCAAGAATGGGGGCGGGGGGTAAACAATCAGCCCCAGCATTTT.

There are a few counts of this clone. In nucleotides, the CDR3 is TGTGCCAGCAAGGGGGCGGGGCAGCAAAGCTACGAGCAGTACTTC. It codes for CASKGAGQQSYEQYF. This chain connects TRBV2 to TRBJ2-7; D possibly corresponds to TRBD1 (7 bases). Germline V CDR1 and CDR2: SNHLY, FYNNEI. The CDR3 consists of 15 residues. The V and J ends lost 7 bases and 3 bases respectively, with 19 bases between them. Combining the CDR3 with reference TRBV2 and TRBJ2-7 gives the whole variable domain EPEVTQTPSHQVTQMGQEVILRCVPISNHLYFYWYRQILGQKVEFLVSFYNNEISEKSEIFDDQFSVERPDGSNFTLKIRSTKLEDSAMYFCASKGAGQQSYEQYFGPGTRLTVT.

The genes are TRBV4-3 and TRBJ1-1; 7 nucleotides match TRBD1. V lost 2 bases, J lost 3 bases, and 6 bases stayed unmatched. The germline V gene has CDR1 LGHNA and CDR2 YSLEER. CDR3 length: 15 residues. This chain's CDR3 is CASSQSDRVDTEAFF. The CDR3 nucleotides are TGCGCCAGCAGCCAAAGCGACAGGGTGGACACTGAAGCTTTCTTT.

This clone was recorded only once. V usage is TRBV11-3 and J usage is TRBJ2-2, with TRBD2 matching 7 bases. Germline V gene lookup returns CDR1 SGHNT and CDR2 YENEEA. V dropped 5 bases and J dropped 7; count of bases not matched to a gene: 16. This CDR3 is 17 amino acids long. The CDR3 loop reads CASSLQYITGGGGELFF. DNA for the CDR3: TGTGCCAGCAGCCTACAATACATTACGGGGGGTGGCGGGGAGCTGTTTTTT.

This chain connects TRBV6-5 to TRBJ1-4; D gene uncertain. The CDR3 is 14 amino acids. Germline CDR1 is MNHEY and CDR2 is SVGAGI. Trimming removed 6 bases from V and 8 bases from J, with 16 bases in between. CDR3 sequence (DNA): TGTGCCAGCAGCACCCAGGCCTTTAGGGAAAAACTGTTTTTT. Translation: CASSTQAFREKLFF.

Here the CDR3 DNA reads TGCAGTGCTAGTTCGCGGGGGGGCCTTGAGCAGTTCTTC. As protein: CSASSRGGLEQFF. The chain carries TRBV20-1 and TRBJ2-1; 9 bases agree with TRBD2. V was clipped by 3 bases and J by 9 bases; unmatched bases: 6. This CDR3 contains 13 residues. Germline V lookup: CDR1 DFQATT, CDR2 SNEGSKA (reference sequence).

This sequence joins TRBV6-6 and TRBJ1-1; the D gene is possibly TRBD1 (5 bases). The CDR3 is 16 residues long. The germline CDR1 and CDR2 sequences are MNHNY and SVGAGI (reference sequence). Trimming took off 2 bases at V and 5 bases at J, with 18 bases between the two ends. CDR3 region: CASSYPAGTGGTEAFF. The CDR3 region has the DNA TGTGCCAGCAGTTACCCGGCGGGGACGGGAGGGACTGAAGCTTTCTTT.

This chain uses TRBV6-5 with TRBJ1-1; D uncertain. V dropped 0 bases and J dropped 0 bases, with 5 bases sitting between them. CDR1 is MNHEY, CDR2 SVGAGI, per germline. The CDR3 runs to 14 residues. This chain's CDR3 is CASSYSRVNTEAFF. CDR3 bases: TGTGCCAGCAGTTACTCGCGAGTGAACACTGAAGCTTTCTTT.

The chain couples TRBV6-2 or TRBV6-3 to TRBJ2-2; 8 bases fit TRBD2. Germline CDR1 and CDR2: MNHEY and SVGEGT. This CDR3 has 16 residues. The V segment lost 5 bases and the J segment 1 base; nucleotides outside the gene matches: 6. The CDR3 DNA follows: TGTGCCAGCAGTCTGACCCGGGGGGGGAACACCGGGGAGCTGTTTTTT. Amino acid sequence: CASSLTRGGNTGELFF.

This clone has a handful of counts. CDR3 loop: CASSNQGVTSGNTIYF. CDR3 sequence (DNA): TGTGCCAGCAGCAATCAGGGGGTTACTTCTGGAAACACCATATATTTT. The genes are TRBV13 and TRBJ1-3, with 7 positions matching TRBD1. Unmatched junction bases numbered 8, after V lost 5 bases and J lost 1 base. Germline assignment: CDR1 PRHDT and CDR2 FYEKMQ (reference sequence). CDR3 length: 16 amino acids.

There are a few counts of this clone. This chain joins TRBV6-5 and TRBJ2-7; possible D gene TRBD1, 5 bases. The CDR3 spans 14 residues. V was pared by 6 bases and J by 4 bases, with 16 bases between. In germline, CDR1 is MNHEY, CDR2 SVGAGI. The CDR3 sequence: CASRVRRAKYEQYF. The CDR3, as DNA: TGTGCCAGCAGGGTACGCAGGGCGAAGTACGAGCAGTACTTC.

The rearrangement uses TRBV7-9 and TRBJ2-7, with a tentative D call TRBD2 (6 bases). Germline values: CDR1 SEHNR, CDR2 FQNEAQ (reference sequence). This CDR3 is built from 15 residues. The V end was cut by 3 bases, the J end by 0 bases, with 12 bases between. CDR3 residues: CASSFGTYNSYEQYF. As DNA, the CDR3 is TGTGCCAGCAGCTTCGGGACTTACAACTCCTACGAGCAGTACTTC. The full variable domain, rest sourced from reference TRBV7-9 and TRBJ2-7, is DTGVSQNPRHKITKRGQNVTFRCDPISEHNRLYWYRQTLGQGPEFLTYFQNEAQLEKSRLLSDRFSAERPKGSFSTLEIQRTEQGDSAMYLCASSFGTYNSYEQYFGPGTRLTVT.

The gene calls are TRBV11-2 and TRBJ1-3, with a tentative D call TRBD1 (5 bases). Germline V gene data show CDR1 as SGHAT and CDR2 as FQNNGV. This CDR3 comprises 17 residues. Trimming stripped 4 bases from V and 0 bases from J, with 16 bases between. DNA for the CDR3: TGTGCCAGCAGCTACGCTGCGGGGGTGCCCTCTGGAAACACCATATATTTT. It translates to CASSYAAGVPSGNTIYF.

The rearrangement uses TRBV6-5 and TRBJ1-3; 7 positions agree with TRBD1. Germline lookup yields CDR1 MNHEY and CDR2 SVGAGI. Losses at the gene ends were 9 bases for V and 0 bases for J; bases not matched to a gene: 2. The CDR3 is 13 amino acids. The CDR3 region is CASRDSSGNTIYF. The CDR3 DNA is TGTGCCAGTCGGGACAGCTCTGGAAACACCATATATTTT.

This sequence joins TRBV25-1 and TRBJ1-6; D perhaps matches TRBD1 (6 bases). With 6 bases removed from V and 6 bases from J, the gap between germline ends came to 9 bases. The length of the CDR3 is 13 residues. The germline V gene has CDR1 MGHDK and CDR2 SYGVNS. The CDR3 is CASRDSLNSPLHF. The CDR3, as DNA: TGTGCCAGCAGGGACAGTCTTAATTCACCCCTCCACTTT.

CDR3 amino acids: CASSVGPLGGAPLHF. The DNA for the CDR3 is TGTGCCAGCAGCGTAGGACCACTTGGGGGGGCACCCCTCCACTTT. The chain combines TRBV9 with TRBJ1-6, with D perhaps TRBD1 (5 bases). Germline CDR1 reads SGDLS; CDR2 reads YYNGEE. The length of the CDR3 is 15 residues. V dropped 0 bases and J dropped 11 bases, with 15 bases sitting between them.

This CDR3 is CASSLQNQGQATEAFF. In DNA form, the CDR3 reads TGTGCCAGCAGCCTACAAAACCAGGGACAGGCGACTGAAGCTTTCTTT. The chain links TRBV7-2 to TRBJ1-1; 8 bases are shared with TRBD1. From germline, CDR1 is SGHTA and CDR2 FQGNSA. The CDR3 loop spans 16 amino acids. J gave up 5 bases and V 5 bases, and 13 bases lay outside the gene matches.